This T cell receptor beta chain is from a study of blood T cells in healthy people across ages. Germline V gene data show CDR1 as SGHRS and CDR2 as YFSETQ. This CDR3 has 17 residues. Trimming cost V 3 bases and J 6 bases; bases outside gene matches: 18. It was with a sample-barcoded 5' primer and a J-beta primer mix that a second PCR of roughly 7 to 12 cycles was run. Each cDNA molecule carried a tag from a template-switch adaptor that contained 12 random nucleotides. TCRdb reanalysed the 5' RACE reads using MiXCR and keeps one entry per CDR3 protein. The profile shows hundreds of thousands of distinct CDR3 sequences, roughly 43% of them singletons. There are a few counts of this clonotype.

The source material was blood. The chain couples TRBV5-1 to TRBJ2-7, with 7 bases identical to TRBD2. This receptor was obtained from a man older than 75 in good health. For the CDR3, the DNA is TGCGCCAGCAGCTCGACGACCGGACTAGGAGGAAGGGGCGAGCAGTACTTC. Its translation is CASSSTTGLGGRGEQYF.